Presented here are 28 T cell receptor beta chains from one specimen sequenced in a study of control samples from healthy donors and cancer patients. Assay used: immunoSEQ multiplex PCR; TCRdb lists only in-frame clones, some missing. Altogether about 130,000 clones are present, more than 85% being singletons, with the ten largest covering 1.7%. Material for sequencing was PBMCs. These receptors were collected from a man over 45 with head and neck cancer.

The chain combines TRBV19 with TRBJ1-4, with D possibly TRBD1 on 6 matching bases. This CDR3 region has 14 residues. V gave up 5 bases and J gave up 6 bases, with 13 bases separating them. CDR1 LNHDA and CDR2 SQIVND come from the germline V gene (reference sequence). This CDR3 reads CASSLIGTYEKLFF. The CDR3 region has the DNA TGTGCCAGTAGTCTGATTGGGACATATGAAAAACTGTTTTTT.

This clone was detected only a few times. The chain has TRBV5-6 and TRBJ1-1, with D maybe TRBD1 (5 bases). CDR1 is SGHDT, CDR2 YYEEEE, per germline. V dropped 1 base and J dropped 3 bases, with 10 bases sitting between them. The length of the CDR3 is 14 residues. CDR3 coding DNA: TGTGCCAGCAGCTTGAGGCAGGGTTACACTGAAGCTTTCTTT. This encodes CASSLRQGYTEAFF.

The chain recombines TRBV6-5 with TRBJ2-2, with D possibly being TRBD2 (6 bases). V gave up 8 bases and J gave up 5 bases, with 12 bases separating them. CDR3 length: 13 amino acids. Germline CDR1 reads MNHEY; CDR2 reads SVGAGI. The CDR3 nucleotides read TGTGCCAGCCGGGGGAGGCGGACCGGGGAGCTGTTTTTT. Protein sequence: CASRGRRTGELFF.

The chain employs TRBV20-1 and TRBJ2-7, with unresolved D. The CDR3 is made up of 11 amino acids. CDR1 is DFQATT, CDR2 SNEGSKA, per germline (reference sequence). With 7 bases removed from V and 0 bases from J, the gap between germline ends came to 7 bases. The CDR3 loop reads CSVGSSYEQYF. CDR3 in DNA: TGCAGTGTCGGTAGCTCCTACGAGCAGTACTTC.

V usage is TRBV24-1 and J usage is TRBJ2-2, with 10 positions matching TRBD1. V shed 7 bases and J 4 bases; nucleotides not matched to a gene: 2. Germline CDR1 reads KGHDR; CDR2 reads SFDVKD. The CDR3 extends over 14 amino acids. CDR3 in DNA: TGTGCCACCAGGGGGACAGGGGCCACCGGGGAGCTGTTTTTT. Encoded protein: CATRGTGATGELFF.

This chain links TRBV5-1 with TRBJ2-2; D perhaps matches TRBD2 (5 bases). The CDR3 has 16 residues. Germline-derived CDR1 and CDR2 are SGHRS and YFSETQ. V lost 1 base and J 0 bases, leaving 10 bases between the germline ends. The CDR3 loop reads CASSLRLAANTGELFF. CDR3 nucleotides: TGCGCCAGCAGCTTGCGTCTAGCCGCGAACACCGGGGAGCTGTTTTTT.

This sequence joins TRBV24-1 and TRBJ2-3; D is possibly TRBD2 (7 bases). CDR1 is KGHDR and CDR2 is SFDVKD in the germline V gene. Trimming shortened V by 3 bases and J by 1 base, and 13 bases separated the two germline ends. The CDR3 consists of 16 residues. The CDR3 nucleotides read TGTGCCACCAGTGATCCGCTCGGGGGGCGCACAGATACGCAGTATTTT. Translation gives CATSDPLGGRTDTQYF.

This clone was counted a single time. The genes are TRBV24-1 and TRBJ1-2; D possibly corresponds to TRBD1 (6 bases). This CDR3 is built from 15 residues. Germline V gives CDR1 KGHDR, CDR2 SFDVKD. V shed 5 bases and J shed 6 bases, with 18 bases lying between them. As DNA, the CDR3 is TGTGCCACCAGTGCCGCTGCAGGGGATTCTCATGGCTACACCTTC. This translates into CATSAAAGDSHGYTF.

The CDR3 DNA reads TGTGCCAGCAGCAGGGTGTCCACTAATGAAAAACTGTTTTTT. This gives the protein CASSRVSTNEKLFF. This chain connects TRBV6-5 to TRBJ1-4, with TRBD1 as a possible D gene (5 bases). This CDR3 region has 14 residues. CDR1 is MNHEY, CDR2 SVGAGI, per germline. Trimming shortened V by 6 bases and J by 2 bases, and 10 bases separated the two germline ends.

This chain uses TRBV5-6 with TRBJ2-5; a possible D gene is TRBD1 (6 bases). Germline CDR1 is SGHDT and CDR2 is YYEEEE. The CDR3 is 14 amino acids. Trimming stripped 4 bases from V and 1 base from J, with 11 bases between. The chain's CDR3 is CASSPRTAQETQYF. The CDR3 DNA reads as TGTGCCAGCAGCCCTAGGACAGCCCAAGAGACCCAGTACTTC.

The rearrangement uses TRBV6-1 and TRBJ1-2; D is unclear. The CDR3 has 13 amino acids. Trimming took off 3 bases at V and 5 bases at J, with 10 bases between the two ends. Germline assignment: CDR1 MNHNS and CDR2 SASEGT. CDR3 DNA sequence: TGTGCCAGCAGTGAGGCCACCTCATATGGCTACACCTTC. Translation: CASSEATSYGYTF.

This chain links TRBV29-1 with TRBJ2-3; D is unresolved. Germline CDR1 is SQVTM and CDR2 is ANQGSEA. This CDR3 has 11 amino acids. V was cut by 4 bases and J by 2 bases, with 4 bases left in between. This CDR3 is CSVGPTDTQYF. The CDR3 bases are TGCAGCGTTGGCCCCACAGATACGCAGTATTTT.

The chain couples TRBV5-1 to TRBJ2-2; D possibly uses TRBD1 or TRBD2 (6 bases each). The CDR3 contains 17 residues. V was shortened by 4 bases and J by 1 base, with 17 bases between the two germline ends. CDR1 and CDR2 from the germline V gene are SGHRS and YFSETQ. CDR3 loop: CASSAGRDTLNTGELFF. In DNA, the CDR3 is TGCGCCAGCAGCGCGGGAAGGGACACCTTGAACACCGGGGAGCTGTTTTTT.

This clone was seen only once. The rearrangement links TRBV7-6 to TRBJ2-7; TRBD2 is a possible D gene (7 bases). CDR1 SGHVS and CDR2 FNYEAQ come from the germline V gene. Trimming stripped 3 bases from V and 6 bases from J, with 15 bases between. The CDR3 loop spans 14 amino acids. CDR3 region: CASSFAEGGREQYF. In nucleotides, the CDR3 is TGTGCCAGCAGCTTTGCGGAGGGGGGGCGCGAGCAGTACTTC.

This chain links TRBV10-3 with TRBJ2-7; no firm D call. The germline V gene has CDR1 ENHRY and CDR2 SYGVKD. Trimming took 0 bases from V and 2 from J, leaving 5 bases between them. This CDR3 comprises 13 residues. The CDR3 nucleotides are TGTGCCATCAGTGAGTCAGTTCCCTACGAGCAGTACTTC. Translation: CAISESVPYEQYF.

V usage is TRBV27 and J usage is TRBJ1-6, with D tentatively TRBD1 (5 bases). Germline V gives CDR1 MNHEY, CDR2 SMNVEV (reference sequence). The CDR3 extends over 14 amino acids. V was pared by 6 bases and J by 10 bases, with 16 bases between. CDR3 region: CASRLHQGYSPLHF. CDR3 bases: TGTGCCAGCAGACTACACCAGGGTTACTCACCCCTCCACTTT.

Turning to this clone: The junction departs from germline at one end; a sequencing error may be responsible. This chain uses TRBV7-3 with TRBJ2-1; D perhaps matches TRBD2 (7 bases). Germline loops: CDR1 SGHTA, CDR2 FQGTGA. CDR3 length equals 16 residues. The DNA for the CDR3 is TGCGCCAGCAGCTTAGGGGTACGGGGGGCCCACAATGAGCAGTTCTTC. Residues: CASSLGVRGAHNEQFF.

This chain connects TRBV7-2 to TRBJ2-5; D is unresolved. Germline CDR1 SGHTA, CDR2 FQGNSA. Trimming removed 4 bases from V and 5 bases from J, with 14 bases in between. The CDR3 runs to 14 residues. CDR3 bases: TGTGCCAGCAGCTCTAAGACGGGCCGGGAGACCCAGTACTTC. This sequence encodes CASSSKTGRETQYF. The whole variable domain, remainder taken from reference TRBV7-2 and TRBJ2-5, is GAGVSQSPSNKVTEKGKDVELRCDPISGHTALYWYRQSLGQGLEFLIYFQGNSAPDKSGLPSDRFSAERTGGSVSTLTIQRTQQEDSAVYLCASSSKTGRETQYFGPGTRLLVL.

The gene calls are TRBV13 and TRBJ1-5; a possible D gene is TRBD1 (5 bases). This CDR3 is built from 14 residues. The germline V gene has CDR1 PRHDT and CDR2 FYEKMQ (reference sequence). V was cut by 7 bases and J by 2 bases, with 12 bases left in between. CDR3 DNA: TGTGCCAGCACCCAGGGCGGGGGCAATCAGCCCCAGCATTTT. As protein: CASTQGGGNQPQHF.

This clone was found once. The V and J genes are TRBV7-9 and TRBJ2-2; D possibly corresponds to TRBD2 (5 bases). CDR1 is SEHNR and CDR2 is FQNEAQ in the germline V gene (reference sequence). The CDR3 extends over 14 amino acids. With 5 bases removed from V and 3 bases from J, the gap between germline ends came to 10 bases. The CDR3 here is CASSLEVDTGELFF. Written as DNA, the CDR3 is TGTGCCAGCAGCCTGGAGGTGGACACCGGGGAGCTGTTTTTT. Full variable domain (missing parts from reference TRBV7-9 and TRBJ2-2): DTGVSQNPRHKITKRGQNVTFRCDPISEHNRLYWYRQTLGQGPEFLTYFQNEAQLEKSRLLSDRFSAERPKGSFSTLEIQRTEQGDSAMYLCASSLEVDTGELFFGEGSRLTVL.

The rearrangement uses TRBV27 and TRBJ2-7, with TRBD2 identical over 15 bases. CDR3 length: 17 residues. Germline V gene lookup returns CDR1 MNHEY and CDR2 SMNVEV (reference sequence). Trimming removed 5 bases from V and 3 bases from J; junction bases left unmatched: 8. Here the CDR3 reads CASSQGLAGGWDYEQYF. CDR3 nucleotide sequence: TGTGCCAGCAGTCAGGGACTAGCGGGGGGTTGGGACTACGAGCAGTACTTC.

V is TRBV7-2 and J is TRBJ2-5, with 7 bases aligning to TRBD2. This CDR3 comprises 12 residues. V trimming: 4 bases; J trimming: 6 bases; junction bases outside the gene matches: 2. Germline V lookup: CDR1 SGHTA, CDR2 FQGNSA. The DNA of the CDR3 is TGTGCCAGCAGCTCCGGGGGGAAGACCCAGTACTTC. It encodes CASSSGGKTQYF. The variable domain in full, completed from reference TRBV7-2 and TRBJ2-5, reads GAGVSQSPSNKVTEKGKDVELRCDPISGHTALYWYRQSLGQGLEFLIYFQGNSAPDKSGLPSDRFSAERTGGSVSTLTIQRTQQEDSAVYLCASSSGGKTQYFGPGTRLLVL.

The chain recombines TRBV3-1 (or the pseudogene TRBV3-2) with TRBJ2-3; a weak D match, TRBD1 (5 bases). This CDR3 has 15 residues. The germline V gene encodes CDR1 LGHDT and CDR2 YNNKEL (reference sequence). V was shortened by 7 bases and J by 0 bases, with 14 bases between the two germline ends. The CDR3 region is CASKDTLISTDTQYF. The DNA for the CDR3 is TGTGCCAGCAAGGACACCCTCATTAGCACAGATACGCAGTATTTT.

The V call is TRBV29-1, the J call TRBJ2-7; D perhaps matches TRBD1 (6 bases). CDR1 SQVTM and CDR2 ANQGSEA come from the germline V gene. This CDR3 comprises 11 residues. The V gene lost 7 bases and the J gene lost 3 bases, with 10 bases spanning the gap. DNA of the CDR3: TGCAGCGGAAGGACAGACTACGAGCAGTACTTC. Its protein is CSGRTDYEQYF.

The count of this clone is one. The chain combines TRBV24-1 with TRBJ2-7, with 10 bases matching TRBD1. Germline V CDR1 and CDR2: KGHDR, SFDVKD. With 3 bases clipped from V and 5 bases from J, the junction kept 6 bases outside the gene matches. The CDR3 runs 15 residues. The CDR3 bases are TGTGCCACCAGTGATAGGGGACAGGGGCGCGACGAGCAGTACTTC. Protein sequence: CATSDRGQGRDEQYF.

The CDR3 sequence: CASSVGGRKSSGANVLTF. The CDR3 DNA reads TGTGCCAGCAGCGTAGGGGGGCGGAAAAGCTCTGGGGCCAACGTCCTGACTTTC. The V and J genes are TRBV9 and TRBJ2-6; D is perhaps TRBD1 (6 bases). This CDR3 contains 18 residues. V was shortened by 0 bases and J by 0 bases, with 13 bases between the two germline ends. In germline, CDR1 is SGDLS, CDR2 YYNGEE.

The chain has TRBV19 and TRBJ2-7; D is unresolved. The CDR3 covers 13 residues. Germline V gene sequence: CDR1 LNHDA, CDR2 SQIVND (reference sequence). Trimming removed 4 bases from V and 8 bases from J, with 15 bases in between. CDR3 loop: CASSTQASLQQYF. CDR3 sequence (DNA): TGTGCCAGTAGTACCCAGGCTTCCCTCCAGCAGTACTTC.

This clone was seen a single time. This chain uses TRBV7-9 with TRBJ1-5; perhaps TRBD1 as D (5 bases). V was trimmed by 0 bases and J by 14 bases, leaving 14 bases between them. The CDR3 extends over 13 amino acids. Germline assignment: CDR1 SEHNR and CDR2 FQNEAQ (reference sequence). The CDR3 loop is CASSLAWSGRKHF. The CDR3 DNA follows: TGTGCCAGCAGCTTAGCGTGGTCAGGGAGGAAGCATTTT.